The 17 T cell receptor beta chains listed next were all sequenced from one sample in a study of T cell responses to AZD1222 COVID-19 vaccine. This table comes from immunoSEQ multiplex PCR, and its TCRdb copy is limited to in-frame clones, with some not included. Here the sample spans about 100,000 clones, 86% being singletons. The specimen was peripheral blood, collected on day 0 of AZD1222 vaccination. All receptors derive from an adult in good health.

This clone was detected only a few times. This chain joins TRBV3-1 (or the pseudogene TRBV3-2) and TRBJ1-1, with D possibly being TRBD1 (6 bases). Germline assignment: CDR1 LGHDT and CDR2 YNNKEL (reference sequence). This CDR3 is 13 amino acids long. The V end lost 6 bases, the J end lost 7 bases, and 15 bases lay between the germline ends. CDR3 sequence reads: CASSLQGWGEAFF. DNA for the CDR3: TGTGCCAGCAGTTTACAGGGTTGGGGTGAAGCTTTCTTT.

J is TRBJ1-5 and V is TRBV19; 7 bases line up with TRBD1. V was clipped by 9 bases and J by 2 bases; unmatched bases: 7. This CDR3 is built from 14 residues. Per the germline V gene, CDR1 is LNHDA and CDR2 is SQIVND (reference sequence). The DNA of the CDR3 is TGTGCCAGCTCACAGGGGAACGGCAATCAGCCCCAGCATTTT. Its protein is CASSQGNGNQPQHF. Using reference TRBV19 and TRBJ1-5 for the parts outside the CDR3, the full variable domain is DGGITQSPKYLFRKEGQNVTLSCEQNLNHDAMYWYRQDPGQGLRLIYYSQIVNDFQKGDIAEGYSVSREKKESFPLTVTSAQKNPTAFYLCASSQGNGNQPQHFGDGTRLSIL.

The V and J genes are TRBV3-1 (or the pseudogene TRBV3-2) and TRBJ2-2; tentatively, D is TRBD1 (5 bases). There are 15 residues in the CDR3. The germline CDR1 and CDR2 sequences are LGHDT and YNNKEL (reference sequence). V lost 4 bases to trimming and J lost 1 base, with 10 bases between them. CDR3 bases: TGTGCCAGCAGCCCCAGGGTAAGGAACACCGGGGAGCTGTTTTTT. It specifies CASSPRVRNTGELFF.

This chain joins TRBV5-1 and TRBJ2-2; D gene ambiguous. Germline V gene data show CDR1 as SGHRS and CDR2 as YFSETQ. The CDR3 has 15 residues. V was cut by 0 bases and J by 0 bases, with 6 bases left in between. In DNA, the CDR3 is TGCGCCAGCAGCTTGGTGGGCCCGAACACCGGGGAGCTGTTTTTT. Translating gives CASSLVGPNTGELFF.

DNA of the CDR3: TGTGCCAGCTCACGCGCCGGGACTTCCGAAAAACTGTTTTTT. Translating it yields CASSRAGTSEKLFF. V usage is TRBV18 and J usage is TRBJ1-4, with D perhaps TRBD1 (5 bases). This CDR3 comprises 14 residues. Trimming left V 4 bases short and J 8 bases short, with 14 bases between. Germline lookup yields CDR1 KGHSH and CDR2 LQKENI. Using reference TRBV18 and TRBJ1-4 for the parts outside the CDR3, the full variable domain is NAGVMQNPRHLVRRRGQEARLRCSPMKGHSHVYWYRQLPEEGLKFMVYLQKENIIDESGMPKERFSAEFPKEGPSILRIQQVVRGDSAAYFCASSRAGTSEKLFFGSGTQLSVL.

This rearrangement joins TRBV12-3 or TRBV12-4 to TRBJ2-5, with D uncertain. V was cut by 3 bases and J by 5 bases, with 4 bases left in between. CDR3 length: 11 residues. As DNA, the CDR3 is TGTGCCAGCAGTTTTTTTGAGACCCAGTACTTC. Translated, it gives CASSFFETQYF.

The gene calls are TRBV28 and TRBJ2-7; no definite D call. This CDR3 is 14 amino acids long. V dropped 4 bases and J dropped 7 bases, with 17 bases sitting between them. Germline V gene data show CDR1 as MDHEN and CDR2 as SYDVKM. The CDR3 sequence: CASSSAPGFREQYF. CDR3 bases: TGTGCCAGCAGTTCAGCCCCCGGGTTCAGGGAGCAGTACTTC.

In this sample, this clone turned up once. The chain links TRBV12-3 or TRBV12-4 to TRBJ1-1; D is perhaps TRBD1 (5 bases). The length of the CDR3 is 11 residues. The germline V and J ends were trimmed by 8 bases and 5 bases, with 9 bases remaining between them. Here the CDR3 DNA reads TGTGCCAGCGGAAGGGGAACTGAAGCTTTCTTT. Translating it yields CASGRGTEAFF.

The chain uses TRBV6-4 and TRBJ1-1, with D perhaps TRBD1 (5 bases). The length of the CDR3 is 16 residues. CDR1 and CDR2 from the germline V gene are MRHNA and SNTAGT. V lost 7 bases and J lost 2, with 20 bases in between. As DNA, the CDR3 is TGTGCCAGCACGCACTACTCACAGGCGTCAAACACTGAAGCTTTCTTT. This encodes CASTHYSQASNTEAFF.

The genes are TRBV25-1 and TRBJ2-3; D is unclear. Between the trimmed V and J ends, which lost 10 bases and 2 bases, there was a span of 13 bases. CDR3 size: 13 residues. The V gene's germline CDR1 is MGHDK and CDR2 SYGVNS. CDR3 residues: CATSEAPTDTQYF. The CDR3 DNA reads TGTGCCACTTCTGAGGCCCCCACAGATACGCAGTATTTT.

V usage is TRBV7-2 and J usage is TRBJ1-6; no clear D gene. Between the trimmed V and J ends, which lost 7 bases and 9 bases, there was a span of 7 bases. CDR3 length: 11 residues. CDR1 and CDR2 from the germline V gene are SGHTA and FQGNSA. CDR3 nucleotide sequence: TGTGCCAGCACCGAGAGTTCACCCCTCCACTTT. It encodes CASTESSPLHF.

This sequence joins TRBV11-3 and TRBJ2-1, with TRBD2 matching over 7 bases. Germline-derived CDR1 and CDR2 are SGHNT and YENEEA. The CDR3 covers 14 residues. V shed 1 base, J shed 8 bases, and the junction held 5 bases outside the gene matches. In nucleotides, the CDR3 is TGTGCCAGCAGCTTAGGACTAGCTTCAGATGAGCAGTTCTTC. The encoded protein is CASSLGLASDEQFF.

CDR3 amino acids: CASSPGTTTGGYTF. In nucleotides, the CDR3 is TGTGCCAGCAGCCCCGGGACGACGACTGGGGGCTACACCTTC. The chain couples TRBV3-1 (or the pseudogene TRBV3-2) to TRBJ1-2; weak D call: TRBD1 (5 bases). Per germline, CDR1 LGHDT and CDR2 YNNKEL (reference sequence). The CDR3 has 14 residues. With 4 bases removed from V and 8 bases from J, the gap between germline ends came to 17 bases.

J is TRBJ2-7 and V is TRBV7-2, with D possibly matching TRBD1 (6 bases). The CDR3 is made up of 14 amino acids. From germline, CDR1 is SGHTA and CDR2 FQGNSA. Deletions cut 2 bases from V and 3 bases from J, with 11 bases between. The CDR3: CASSLTRGGYEQYF. As DNA, the CDR3 is TGTGCCAGCAGCTTAACCAGGGGCGGCTACGAGCAGTACTTC. The full variable domain, in which reference TRBV7-2 and TRBJ2-7 provide the parts outside the CDR3, is GAGVSQSPSNKVTEKGKDVELRCDPISGHTALYWYRQSLGQGLEFLIYFQGNSAPDKSGLPSDRFSAERTGGSVSTLTIQRTQQEDSAVYLCASSLTRGGYEQYFGPGTRLTVT.

The chain is built from TRBV7-2 and TRBJ1-2; D uncertain. The V end was cut by 4 bases, the J end by 7 bases, with 10 bases between. The germline gives CDR1 SGHTA, CDR2 FQGNSA. The CDR3 extends over 12 amino acids. CDR3 sequence (DNA): TGTGCCAGCAGCTCGGTGGGCGGTGGCTACACCTTC. It is translated as CASSSVGGGYTF. Combining the CDR3 with reference TRBV7-2 and TRBJ1-2 gives the whole variable domain GAGVSQSPSNKVTEKGKDVELRCDPISGHTALYWYRQSLGQGLEFLIYFQGNSAPDKSGLPSDRFSAERTGGSVSTLTIQRTQQEDSAVYLCASSSVGGGYTFGSGTRLTVV.

The J gene is TRBJ2-3, the V gene TRBV28; tentative D call: TRBD2 (5 bases). The germline gives CDR1 MDHEN, CDR2 SYDVKM. Trimming took 4 bases from V and 2 from J, leaving 10 bases between them. CDR3 size: 14 residues. CDR3 sequence (DNA): TGTGCCAGCAGTTCCCACGGGGACACAGATACGCAGTATTTT. It specifies CASSSHGDTDTQYF.

This rearrangement joins TRBV15 to TRBJ2-1; D is perhaps TRBD2 (7 bases). The CDR3 spans 18 residues. Trimming removed 3 bases from V and 12 bases from J, with 30 bases in between. The germline gives CDR1 LNHNV, CDR2 YYDKDF (reference sequence). The DNA of the CDR3 is TGTGCCACCAGCAGTCCCATTGACCGGGGGGCGGGGGTAGTGCGGCAGTTCTTC. The encoded protein is CATSSPIDRGAGVVRQFF.